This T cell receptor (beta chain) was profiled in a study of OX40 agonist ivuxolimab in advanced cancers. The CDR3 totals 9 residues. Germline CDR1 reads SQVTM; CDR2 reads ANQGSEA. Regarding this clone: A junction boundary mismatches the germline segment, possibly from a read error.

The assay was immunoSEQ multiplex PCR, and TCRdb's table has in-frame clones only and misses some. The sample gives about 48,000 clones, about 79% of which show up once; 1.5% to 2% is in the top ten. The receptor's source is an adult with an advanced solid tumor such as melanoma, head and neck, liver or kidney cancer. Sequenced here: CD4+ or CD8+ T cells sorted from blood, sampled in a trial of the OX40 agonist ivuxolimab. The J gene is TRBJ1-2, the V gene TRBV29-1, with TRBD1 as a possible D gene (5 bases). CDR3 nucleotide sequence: TGCAGCGGTGACTTGGGACGGGGCTTC. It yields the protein CSGDLGRGF.